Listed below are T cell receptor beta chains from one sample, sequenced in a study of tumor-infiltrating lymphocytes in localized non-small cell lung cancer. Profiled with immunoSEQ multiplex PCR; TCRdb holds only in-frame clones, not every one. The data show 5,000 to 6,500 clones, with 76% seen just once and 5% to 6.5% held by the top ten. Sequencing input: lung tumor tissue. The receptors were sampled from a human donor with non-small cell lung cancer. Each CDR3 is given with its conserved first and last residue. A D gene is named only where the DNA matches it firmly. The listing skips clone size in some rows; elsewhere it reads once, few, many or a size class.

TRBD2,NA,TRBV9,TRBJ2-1,TGTGCCAGCAGCCGAAGCGGGAGCCCCCATGAGCAGTTCTTC,CASSRSGSPHEQFF
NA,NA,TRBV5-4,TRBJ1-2,TGTGCCAGCAGCTTTGTGCAACAGGGCTATGGCTACACCTTC,CASSFVQQGYGYTF
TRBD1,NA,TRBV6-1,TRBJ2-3,TGTGCCAGCAAGGGACAGGGGGCTAGCACAGATACGCAGTATTTT,CASKGQGASTDTQYF
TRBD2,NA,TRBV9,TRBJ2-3,TGTGCCAGCAGCGTAGAGAGCGGGAGCCTAGATACGCAGTATTTT,CASSVESGSLDTQYF
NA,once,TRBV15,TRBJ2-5,TGTGCCACCAGCAGAGGGAGGGGGGACCGAGAGACCCAGTACTTC,CATSRGRGDRETQYF
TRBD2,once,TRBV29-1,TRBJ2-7,TGCAGCTCCTGGGGGGGTCCGGGTTACGAGCAGTACTTC,CSSWGGPGYEQYF
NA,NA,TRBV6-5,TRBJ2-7,TGTGCCAGCAGTTACGGACGGCCGCAAACCTACGAGCAGTACTTC,CASSYGRPQTYEQYF
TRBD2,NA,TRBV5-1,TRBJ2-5,TGCGCCAGCAGCCCCGAGGGGCGGGGGTACGAGACCCAGTACTTC,CASSPEGRGYETQYF
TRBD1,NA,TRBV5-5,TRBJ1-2,TGTGCCAGCAGCTTGGTGCTACAGGGGGGTGGCTACACCTTC,CASSLVLQGGGYTF
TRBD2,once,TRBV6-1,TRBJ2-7,TGTGCCAGCAGTGAATTGGGGGGTAGCGGGAGAGGGTACGAGCAGTACTTC,CASSELGGSGRGYEQYF
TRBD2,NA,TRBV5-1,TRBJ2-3,TGCGCCAGCAGCTTGCAACCGGGACTAGCGGGGGCCTCCTCCCAGAATACGCAGTATTTT,CASSLQPGLAGASSQNTQYF
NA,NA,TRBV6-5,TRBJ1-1,TGTGCCAGCGGGTATCAGGGGTTATACACTGAAGCTTTCTTT,CASGYQGLYTEAFF
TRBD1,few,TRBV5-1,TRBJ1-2,TGCGCCAGCAGCTTGGATTCGGGACAGGGAAAGGGCTACACCTTC,CASSLDSGQGKGYTF
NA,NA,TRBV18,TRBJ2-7,TGTGCCAGCTCACCGTTGGACGTCGGGCCGTTTAGGGAGCAGTACTTC,CASSPLDVGPFREQYF
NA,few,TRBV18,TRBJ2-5,TGTGCCAGCTCACCGGACCAAGAGACCCAGTACTTC,CASSPDQETQYF
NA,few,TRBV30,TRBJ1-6,TGTGCCTGGATCCCCGGGGACGGGAGCTCCTATAATTCACCCCTCCACTTT,CAWIPGDGSSYNSPLHF
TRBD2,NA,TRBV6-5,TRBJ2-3,TGTGCCAGCAGTTACTTGGGCGGGGGGGCGATAGATACGCAGTATTTT,CASSYLGGGAIDTQYF
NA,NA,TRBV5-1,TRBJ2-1,TGCGCCAGCAGCCCGGGCAAGGAGAGGGACTACAATGAGCAGTTCTTC,CASSPGKERDYNEQFF
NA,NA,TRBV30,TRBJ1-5,TGTGCCTGGGGACGGGTCCAGCCCCAGCATTTT,CAWGRVQPQHF
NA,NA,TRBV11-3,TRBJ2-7,TGTGCCAGCAGCTTAGAAACAGGGAGCGAGCAGTACTTC,CASSLETGSEQYF
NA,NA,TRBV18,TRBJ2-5,TGTGCCAGCTCCCTCGACCAGACAGGCCAAGAGACCCAGTACTTC,CASSLDQTGQETQYF
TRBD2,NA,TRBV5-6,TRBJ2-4,TGTGCCAGCAGCTTGGGAGGGACTAGCGGGAGAAACCAAAACATTCAGTACTTC,CASSLGGTSGRNQNIQYF